A single sample gave rise to the 27 T cell receptor beta chains below, sequenced in a study of shared clonotypes between healthy human individuals. The assay was immunoSEQ multiplex PCR, and TCRdb's table has in-frame clones only and misses some. The data contain more than 600,000 clones, around 90% of them singletons. Terminally differentiated effector memory CD45RA+ cells were excluded from the naive CD8 cells, which were CD45RO-negative and positively selected for CCR7. The material sequenced was naive CD8+ T cells sorted from blood. The receptors shown here come from a man aged 30 to 39 in good health.

CDR3 residues: CASSPTSGSGDEQFF. In nucleotides, the CDR3 is TGTGCCAGCAGTCCGACTAGCGGGAGTGGTGATGAGCAGTTCTTC. J is TRBJ2-1 and V is TRBV6-5; TRBD2 matches at 12 bases. Per the germline V gene, CDR1 is MNHEY and CDR2 is SVGAGI. With V trimmed by 5 bases and J by 8 bases, 7 bases remained unmatched. The CDR3 sequence is 15 residues long.

Here the CDR3 DNA reads TGTGCCAGCAGTTTACCAGGGAAGAGTAACTACGAGCAGTACTTC. The encoded protein is CASSLPGKSNYEQYF. The genes are TRBV27 and TRBJ2-7; D might be TRBD1 (5 bases). V gave up 2 bases and J gave up 3 bases, with 14 bases separating them. The germline V gene has CDR1 MNHEY and CDR2 SMNVEV (reference sequence). The CDR3 extends over 15 amino acids.

The V and J genes are TRBV6-5 and TRBJ2-3; D may correspond to TRBD1 or TRBD2 (5 bases each). The germline V and J ends were trimmed by 5 bases and 4 bases, with 13 bases remaining between them. Germline loops: CDR1 MNHEY, CDR2 SVGAGI. This CDR3 is 14 amino acids long. The CDR3 bases are TGTGCCAGCAGTGGGACCGGCAGGGCAGATACGCAGTATTTT. This encodes CASSGTGRADTQYF.

This clone showed up just once. Here the CDR3 DNA reads TGTGCCAGCAGCTACACCCCAGCGGGAGAAGGGGACGAGCAGTACTTC. It translates to CASSYTPAGEGDEQYF. The J gene is TRBJ2-7, the V gene TRBV7-2, with 8 positions matching TRBD2. J lost 5 bases, V lost 4 bases, and 13 bases had no gene match. This CDR3 spans 16 amino acids. Germline CDR1 reads SGHTA; CDR2 reads FQGNSA.

The genes are TRBV19 and TRBJ2-7, with TRBD2 matching over 10 bases. Germline lookup yields CDR1 LNHDA and CDR2 SQIVND (reference sequence). V dropped 2 bases and J dropped 3; count of bases not matched to a gene: 4. The CDR3 loop spans 15 amino acids. CDR3 region: CASSILAGVGYEQYF. The CDR3 DNA sequence: TGTGCCAGTAGTATACTAGCGGGAGTCGGCTACGAGCAGTACTTC.

This chain joins TRBV23-1 and TRBJ2-7; possibly TRBD1 for D (7 bases). TRBV23-1 qualifies as an ORF whose function is uncertain. CDR3 size: 14 residues. V shed 4 bases and J shed 0 bases, with 10 bases lying between them. Written as DNA, the CDR3 is TGCGCCAGCAGTCGCGGGACAGCCTCCTACGAGCAGTACTTC. Protein product: CASSRGTASYEQYF.

The rearrangement joins TRBV7-8 to TRBJ2-3; D is ambiguous. The CDR3 extends over 17 amino acids. V lost 6 bases, J lost 3 bases, and 22 bases lay in between. From germline, CDR1 is SGHVS and CDR2 FQNEAQ. This chain's CDR3 is CASRPVPSPQGTDTQYF. The CDR3 DNA follows: TGTGCCAGCAGACCTGTTCCGTCCCCTCAAGGGACAGATACGCAGTATTTT.

This sequence joins TRBV13 and TRBJ2-1; 10 bases align to TRBD2. Germline V lookup: CDR1 PRHDT, CDR2 FYEKMQ (reference sequence). V gave up 5 bases and J gave up 7 bases; unmatched junction bases: 11. CDR3 length equals 16 residues. Here the CDR3 reads CASSRQAGGPGNEQFF. CDR3 nucleotides: TGTGCCAGCAGCCGCCAAGCGGGAGGGCCGGGGAATGAGCAGTTCTTC.

The chain couples TRBV27 to TRBJ2-7; D might be TRBD1 (6 bases). Trimming took off 4 bases at V and 4 bases at J, with 17 bases between the two ends. Germline CDR1 and CDR2: MNHEY and SMNVEV (reference sequence). This CDR3 has 15 residues. The CDR3, as DNA: TGTGCCAGCAGTTCCGAGACAGGCGCCCGTTACGAGCAGTACTTC. Translated, it gives CASSSETGARYEQYF.

V usage is TRBV9 and J usage is TRBJ2-1, with 10 bases matching TRBD2. With V trimmed by 0 bases and J by 4 bases, 1 base remained unmatched. Looked up from germline, CDR1 is SGDLS and CDR2 is YYNGEE. The CDR3 is made up of 15 amino acids. Written as DNA, the CDR3 is TGTGCCAGCAGCGTAGAACTAGCGGGATACAATGAGCAGTTCTTC. It yields the protein CASSVELAGYNEQFF.

This chain links TRBV5-4 with TRBJ2-2; a possible D gene is TRBD1 (6 bases). This CDR3 is 15 amino acids long. From germline, CDR1 is SGHNT and CDR2 YYREEE (reference sequence). Between the trimmed V and J ends, which lost 2 bases and 3 bases, there was a span of 11 bases. The CDR3 reads CASSLDRIYTGELFF. The CDR3 nucleotides are TGTGCCAGCAGCTTAGACAGGATCTACACCGGGGAGCTGTTTTTT.

The chain has TRBV7-8 and TRBJ2-5, with 12 bases lining up with TRBD2. Germline CDR1 is SGHVS and CDR2 is FQNEAQ. The length of the CDR3 is 19 residues. The trim removed 5 bases at V and 3 bases at J, leaving 16 bases unmatched. The CDR3 coding sequence is TGTGCCAGCAGCCGCCCGGTGGGGCTAGCGGGAGGGAAGGAAGAGACCCAGTACTTC. Its protein is CASSRPVGLAGGKEETQYF.

This chain uses TRBV5-6 with TRBJ2-1; a weak D match, TRBD1 (7 bases). V was pared by 4 bases and J by 5 bases, with 13 bases between. In germline, CDR1 is SGHDT, CDR2 YYEEEE. This CDR3 is 14 amino acids long. The CDR3 region is CASSQGGMNNEQFF. CDR3 nucleotide sequence: TGTGCCAGCAGCCAGGGGGGCATGAACAATGAGCAGTTCTTC.

The chain is built from TRBV11-2 and TRBJ2-7, with D perhaps assigned TRBD1 or TRBD2 (5 bases each). The CDR3 is made up of 16 amino acids. Per the germline V gene, CDR1 is SGHAT and CDR2 is FQNNGV. Trimming took off 2 bases at V and 1 base at J, with 15 bases between the two ends. The CDR3 here is CASSLKLAGRSYEQYF. CDR3 DNA sequence: TGTGCCAGCAGCTTAAAGTTGGCAGGGAGATCCTACGAGCAGTACTTC.

The chain joins TRBV7-2 to TRBJ2-7; tentative D call: TRBD1 (5 bases). The germline gives CDR1 SGHTA, CDR2 FQGNSA. V was trimmed by 2 bases and J by 0 bases, leaving 14 bases between them. The CDR3 covers 16 residues. The DNA for the CDR3 is TGTGCCAGCAGCTTATCGCAGGACACCCCCTCCTACGAGCAGTACTTC. Residues: CASSLSQDTPSYEQYF.

The V gene is TRBV7-6, the J gene TRBJ2-7; the D call may be TRBD1 or TRBD2 (6 bases each). CDR3 length: 14 amino acids. V was cut by 0 bases and J by 3 bases, with 9 bases left in between. Germline assignment: CDR1 SGHVS and CDR2 FNYEAQ. CDR3 nucleotides: TGTGCCAGCAGCTTAGCGGAGGGGGGCTACGAGCAGTACTTC. This translates into CASSLAEGGYEQYF.

This sequence joins TRBV28 and TRBJ2-1, with 9 bases lining up with TRBD2. J was trimmed by 7 bases and V by 1 base; bases with no gene match: 11. Germline loops: CDR1 MDHEN, CDR2 SYDVKM. This CDR3 comprises 17 residues. The CDR3 nucleotides are TGTGCCAGCAGTTTATTAATTGGGGCGGGAGGGGAAAATGAGCAGTTCTTC. It encodes CASSLLIGAGGENEQFF.

The chain joins TRBV7-2 to TRBJ2-1, with 9 bases matching TRBD2. Germline trimming cut 1 base from V and 4 bases from J; bases unmatched to any gene: 5. This CDR3 is 16 amino acids long. CDR1 and CDR2 (germline): SGHTA, FQGNSA. The CDR3 spells CASSLGPSGVYNEQFF. The CDR3 coding sequence is TGTGCCAGCAGCTTAGGTCCTAGCGGGGTTTACAATGAGCAGTTCTTC.

This chain uses TRBV15 with TRBJ2-7; D is ambiguous. Germline CDR1 reads LNHNV; CDR2 reads YYDKDF (reference sequence). V lost 5 bases and J lost 6, with 14 bases in between. The CDR3 is made up of 13 amino acids. The CDR3 reads CATSVLRLVEQYF. CDR3 DNA: TGTGCCACCAGCGTACTACGACTGGTCGAGCAGTACTTC.

The gene calls are TRBV13 and TRBJ2-2; D may match TRBD1 or TRBD2 (5 bases each). The CDR3 contains 15 residues. Germline assignment: CDR1 PRHDT and CDR2 FYEKMQ (reference sequence). V was cut by 6 bases and J by 5 bases, with 16 bases left in between. Here the CDR3 DNA reads TGTGCCAGCAGTCAAAAGGGGCTAGCTACCGGGGAGCTGTTTTTT. Its translation is CASSQKGLATGELFF.

The chain links TRBV5-8 to TRBJ1-5; TRBD1 is a possible D gene (6 bases). This CDR3 is 15 amino acids long. With 4 bases removed from V and 4 bases from J, the gap between germline ends came to 15 bases. CDR1 is SGHTS and CDR2 is YDEGEE in the germline V gene. CDR3 bases: TGTGCCAGCAGCGTTACAGGGAGGGGGAATCAGCCCCAGCATTTT. It translates to CASSVTGRGNQPQHF.

J is TRBJ2-7 and V is TRBV7-9; D might be TRBD2 (5 bases). Germline V gene lookup returns CDR1 SEHNR and CDR2 FQNEAQ (reference sequence). Trimming removed 4 bases at V and 0 bases at J, with 10 bases between. The CDR3 spans 14 residues. The CDR3 spells CASSSGTVSYEQYF. Here the CDR3 DNA reads TGTGCCAGCAGCTCGGGAACCGTCTCCTACGAGCAGTACTTC.

The chain couples TRBV11-2 to TRBJ2-5; D remains ambiguous. Trimming stripped 5 bases from V and 1 base from J, with 8 bases between. The CDR3 has 13 amino acids. The germline V gene has CDR1 SGHAT and CDR2 FQNNGV. Here the CDR3 reads CASSLVLQETQYF. The CDR3 DNA reads TGTGCCAGCAGCCTCGTTCTCCAAGAGACCCAGTACTTC.

The J gene is TRBJ2-5, the V gene TRBV11-2; D call uncertain. The CDR3 spans 15 residues. V dropped 5 bases and J dropped 4 bases, with 17 bases sitting between them. Germline V lookup: CDR1 SGHAT, CDR2 FQNNGV. CDR3 region: CASSDDATELETQYF. The CDR3 bases are TGTGCCAGCAGCGATGACGCCACAGAACTAGAGACCCAGTACTTC.

The rearrangement uses TRBV15 and TRBJ1-5; no clear D. The CDR3 runs to 14 residues. The V gene's germline CDR1 is LNHNV and CDR2 YYDKDF (reference sequence). Trimming removed 3 bases at V and 5 bases at J, with 11 bases between. In DNA form, the CDR3 reads TGTGCCACCAGCAGCCAGGACCGGGATCAGCCCCAGCATTTT. Translation: CATSSQDRDQPQHF.

As concerns this clone: Within the sample, other DNA sequences also encode this same CDR3. This chain connects TRBV28 to TRBJ1-4; D gene ambiguous. The germline gives CDR1 MDHEN, CDR2 SYDVKM. Between the trimmed V and J ends, which lost 6 bases and 3 bases, there was a span of 11 bases. The CDR3 spans 14 residues. The CDR3 spells CASSLEAANEKLFF. The DNA of the CDR3 is TGTGCCAGCAGCCTCGAAGCGGCTAATGAAAAACTGTTTTTT.

This rearrangement joins TRBV28 to TRBJ2-5, with 16 bases that match TRBD2. CDR3 length: 20 amino acids. The V gene's germline CDR1 is MDHEN and CDR2 SYDVKM. The trim removed 5 bases at V and 1 base at J, leaving 13 bases unmatched. The CDR3 reads CASSRPGQGLAGGLQETQYF. CDR3 sequence (DNA): TGTGCCAGCAGTCGACCTGGACAGGGACTAGCGGGAGGGCTCCAAGAGACCCAGTACTTC.